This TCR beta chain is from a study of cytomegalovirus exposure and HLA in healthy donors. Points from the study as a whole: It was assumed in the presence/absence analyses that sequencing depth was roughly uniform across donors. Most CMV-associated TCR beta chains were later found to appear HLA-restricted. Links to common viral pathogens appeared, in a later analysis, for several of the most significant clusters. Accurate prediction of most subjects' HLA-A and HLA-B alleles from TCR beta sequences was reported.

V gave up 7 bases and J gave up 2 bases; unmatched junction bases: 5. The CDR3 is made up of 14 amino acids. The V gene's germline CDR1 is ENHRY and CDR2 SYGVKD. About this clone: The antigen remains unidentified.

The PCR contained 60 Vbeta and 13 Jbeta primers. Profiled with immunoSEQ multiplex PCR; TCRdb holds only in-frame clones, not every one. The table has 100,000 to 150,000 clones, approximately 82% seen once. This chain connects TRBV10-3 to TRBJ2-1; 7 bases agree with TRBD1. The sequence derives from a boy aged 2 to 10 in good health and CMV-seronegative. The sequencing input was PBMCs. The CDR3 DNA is TGTGCCATCAATTCACAGGGGCCCTACAATGAGCAGTTCTTC. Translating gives CAINSQGPYNEQFF.